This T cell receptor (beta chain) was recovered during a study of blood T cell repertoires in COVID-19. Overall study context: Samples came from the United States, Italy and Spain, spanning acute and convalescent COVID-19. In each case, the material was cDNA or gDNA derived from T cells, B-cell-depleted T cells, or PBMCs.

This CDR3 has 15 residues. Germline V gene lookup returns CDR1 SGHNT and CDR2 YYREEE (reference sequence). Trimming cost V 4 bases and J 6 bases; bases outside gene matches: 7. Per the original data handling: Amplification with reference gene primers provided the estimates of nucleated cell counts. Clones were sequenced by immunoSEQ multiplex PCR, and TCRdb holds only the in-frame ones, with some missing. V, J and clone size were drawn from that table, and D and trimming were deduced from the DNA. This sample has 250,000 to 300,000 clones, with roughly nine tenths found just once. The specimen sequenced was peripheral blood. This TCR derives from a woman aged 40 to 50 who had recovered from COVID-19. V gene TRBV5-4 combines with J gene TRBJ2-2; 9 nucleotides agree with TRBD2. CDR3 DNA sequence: TGTGCCAGCAGCCCCTGGGGGACTAGCCCCGGGGAGCTGTTTTTT. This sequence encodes CASSPWGTSPGELFF.